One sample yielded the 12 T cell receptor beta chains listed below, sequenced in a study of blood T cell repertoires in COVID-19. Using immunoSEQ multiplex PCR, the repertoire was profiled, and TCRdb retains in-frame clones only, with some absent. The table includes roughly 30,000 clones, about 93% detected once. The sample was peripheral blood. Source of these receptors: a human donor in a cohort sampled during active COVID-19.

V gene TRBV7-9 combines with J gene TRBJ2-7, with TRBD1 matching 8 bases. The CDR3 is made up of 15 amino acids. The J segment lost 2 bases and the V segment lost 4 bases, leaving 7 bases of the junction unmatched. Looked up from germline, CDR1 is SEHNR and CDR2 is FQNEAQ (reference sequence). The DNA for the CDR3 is TGTGCCAGCAGCTCACCCGGGACAGGTACCTACGAGCAGTACTTC. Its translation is CASSSPGTGTYEQYF.

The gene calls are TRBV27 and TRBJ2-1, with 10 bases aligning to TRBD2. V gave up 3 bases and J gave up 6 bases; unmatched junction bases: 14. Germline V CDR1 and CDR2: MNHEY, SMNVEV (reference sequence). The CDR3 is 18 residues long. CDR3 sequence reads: CASSFKREGFIEGNEQFF. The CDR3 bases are TGTGCCAGCAGTTTCAAGCGGGAGGGCTTCATCGAAGGCAATGAGCAGTTCTTC.

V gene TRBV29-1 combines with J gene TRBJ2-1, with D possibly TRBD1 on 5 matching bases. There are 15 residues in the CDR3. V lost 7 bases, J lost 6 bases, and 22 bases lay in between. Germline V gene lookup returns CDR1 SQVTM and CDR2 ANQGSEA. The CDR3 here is CSARTGSWQLNEQFF. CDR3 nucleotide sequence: TGCAGCGCCCGAACAGGCTCATGGCAGCTCAATGAGCAGTTCTTC.

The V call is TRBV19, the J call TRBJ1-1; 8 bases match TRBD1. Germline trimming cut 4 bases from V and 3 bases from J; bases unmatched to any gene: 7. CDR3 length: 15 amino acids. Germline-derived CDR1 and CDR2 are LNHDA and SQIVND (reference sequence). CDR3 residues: CASSRYTGGDTEAFF. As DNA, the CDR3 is TGTGCCAGTAGTAGATATACAGGGGGTGACACTGAAGCTTTCTTT.

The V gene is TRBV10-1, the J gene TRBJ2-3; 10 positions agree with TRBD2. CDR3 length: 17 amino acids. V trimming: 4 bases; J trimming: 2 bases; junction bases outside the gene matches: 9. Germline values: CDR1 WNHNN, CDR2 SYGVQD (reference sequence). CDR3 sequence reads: CASSVYSGTSDTDTQYF. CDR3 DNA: TGCGCCAGCAGTGTTTACTCCGGGACTAGCGACACAGATACGCAGTATTTT.

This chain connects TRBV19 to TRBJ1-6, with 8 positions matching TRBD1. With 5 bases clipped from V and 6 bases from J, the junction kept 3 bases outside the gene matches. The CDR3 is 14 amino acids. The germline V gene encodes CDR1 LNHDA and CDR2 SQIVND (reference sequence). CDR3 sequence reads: CASSVTGANSPLHF. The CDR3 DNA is TGTGCCAGTAGTGTGACAGGGGCTAATTCACCCCTCCACTTT.

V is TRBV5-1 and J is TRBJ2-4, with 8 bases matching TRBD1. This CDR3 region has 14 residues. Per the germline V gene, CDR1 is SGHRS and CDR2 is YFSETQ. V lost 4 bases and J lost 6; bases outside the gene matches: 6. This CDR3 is CASSPGGDLNIQYF. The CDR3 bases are TGCGCCAGCAGCCCAGGGGGCGACCTAAACATTCAGTACTTC.

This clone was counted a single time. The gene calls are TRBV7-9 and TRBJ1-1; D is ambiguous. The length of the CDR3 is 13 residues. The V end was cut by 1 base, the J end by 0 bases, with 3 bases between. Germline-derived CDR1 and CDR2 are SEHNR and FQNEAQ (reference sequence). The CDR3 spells CASSLDMNTEAFF. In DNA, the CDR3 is TGTGCCAGCAGCTTAGATATGAACACTGAAGCTTTCTTT.

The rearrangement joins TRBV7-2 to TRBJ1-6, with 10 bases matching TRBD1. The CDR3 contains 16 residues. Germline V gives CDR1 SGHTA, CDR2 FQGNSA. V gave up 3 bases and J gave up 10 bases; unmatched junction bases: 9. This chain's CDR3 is CASSFQTGGSGSPLHF. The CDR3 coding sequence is TGTGCCAGCAGCTTTCAGACAGGGGGCAGTGGATCACCCCTCCACTTT.

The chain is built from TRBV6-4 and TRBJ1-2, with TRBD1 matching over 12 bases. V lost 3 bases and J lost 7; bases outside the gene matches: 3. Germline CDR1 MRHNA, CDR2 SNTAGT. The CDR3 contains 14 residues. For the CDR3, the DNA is TGTGCCAGCAGTGAATGGGACAGGGGGCCTGGCTACACCTTC. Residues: CASSEWDRGPGYTF.

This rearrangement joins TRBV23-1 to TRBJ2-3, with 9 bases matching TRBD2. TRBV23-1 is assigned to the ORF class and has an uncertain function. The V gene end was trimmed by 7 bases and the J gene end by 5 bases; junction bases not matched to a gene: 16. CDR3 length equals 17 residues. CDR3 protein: CASMEGSLPAGGDTQYF. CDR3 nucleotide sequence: TGCGCCAGCATGGAGGGGTCACTACCAGCGGGGGGAGATACGCAGTATTTT.

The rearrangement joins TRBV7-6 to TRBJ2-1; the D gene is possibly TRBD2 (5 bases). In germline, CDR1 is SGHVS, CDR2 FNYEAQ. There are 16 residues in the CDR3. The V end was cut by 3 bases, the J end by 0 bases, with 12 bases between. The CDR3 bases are TGTGCCAGCAGCTTGGTGAGCGGAAGCTCCTACAATGAGCAGTTCTTC. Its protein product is CASSLVSGSSYNEQFF.